A single sample is the source of the 12 T cell receptor beta chains below, sequenced in a study of control samples from healthy donors and cancer patients. The assay was immunoSEQ multiplex PCR, and TCRdb's table has in-frame clones only and misses some. Of 150,000 to 200,000 clones listed, 90% to 95% are singletons. The sample comprised blood. Receptors were obtained from a young man in good health.

The chain links TRBV19 to TRBJ1-3; D is perhaps TRBD1 (5 bases). The CDR3 runs to 15 residues. Germline V lookup: CDR1 LNHDA, CDR2 SQIVND (reference sequence). With 3 bases removed from V and 4 bases from J, the gap between germline ends came to 13 bases. CDR3 sequence reads: CASSMGQAKGNTIYF. CDR3 in DNA: TGTGCCAGTAGTATGGGGCAGGCCAAGGGAAACACCATATATTTT.

V and J are TRBV10-3 and TRBJ2-2; the D is unclear. The CDR3 covers 15 residues. Germline assignment: CDR1 ENHRY and CDR2 SYGVKD. Trimming stripped 3 bases from V and 5 bases from J, with 13 bases between. CDR3 region: CAISDSGRVTGELFF. The CDR3 region has the DNA TGTGCCATCAGTGATTCAGGACGGGTTACCGGGGAGCTGTTTTTT.

The chain has TRBV5-1 and TRBJ1-3; tentatively, D is TRBD1 (5 bases). The V and J ends lost 4 bases and 1 base respectively, with 15 bases between them. In germline, CDR1 is SGHRS, CDR2 YFSETQ. The CDR3 has 16 residues. CDR3 amino acids: CASSRSLGVSGNTIYF. In DNA form, the CDR3 reads TGCGCCAGCAGCCGGAGCTTAGGGGTTTCTGGAAACACCATATATTTT.

The chain combines TRBV5-6 with TRBJ2-5; no clear D. This CDR3 has 15 residues. Germline V gene data show CDR1 as SGHDT and CDR2 as YYEEEE. Trimming took off 4 bases at V and 5 bases at J, with 18 bases between the two ends. CDR3 bases: TGTGCCAGCAGCCTGCTCTCCGGTCTAGTGGAGACCCAGTACTTC. Protein product: CASSLLSGLVETQYF.

V gene TRBV30 combines with J gene TRBJ2-7; D remains ambiguous. Germline V gene sequence: CDR1 GTSNPN, CDR2 SVGIG (reference sequence). The CDR3 contains 13 residues. Trimming cost V 1 base and J 0 bases, with 7 bases left between them. This CDR3 is CAWSEGHSYEQYF. CDR3 coding DNA: TGTGCCTGGAGTGAAGGCCACTCCTACGAGCAGTACTTC.

This chain joins TRBV3-1 (or the pseudogene TRBV3-2) and TRBJ2-4; D unclear. The CDR3 sequence is 12 residues long. V lost 1 base and J lost 13, with 11 bases in between. CDR1 is LGHDT and CDR2 is YNNKEL in the germline V gene (reference sequence). The CDR3 region is CASSQVEAVQYF. CDR3 bases: TGTGCCAGCAGCCAAGTTGAGGCGGTGCAGTACTTC.

The genes are TRBV12-3 or TRBV12-4 and TRBJ2-1; possibly TRBD2 for D (6 bases). Trimming took off 1 base at V and 9 bases at J, with 7 bases between the two ends. This CDR3 has 12 amino acids. The CDR3 coding sequence is TGTGCCAGCAGTTTAGAGGAGGGTGAGCAGTTCTTC. Its protein product is CASSLEEGEQFF.

The chain carries TRBV4-1 and TRBJ2-3; 9 bases align to TRBD2. The germline V gene has CDR1 MGHRA and CDR2 YSYEKL. This CDR3 contains 17 residues. Trimming took 0 bases from V and 8 from J; bases not matched to a gene: 12. The CDR3 nucleotides are TGCGCCAGCAGCCAAGATCCCGCGGGGGGGCTTCTTGGTACGCAGTATTTT. Translating it yields CASSQDPAGGLLGTQYF.

The chain uses TRBV5-4 and TRBJ2-1; no firm D call. The germline V gene encodes CDR1 SGHNT and CDR2 YYREEE (reference sequence). V lost 0 bases, J lost 2 bases, and 9 bases lay in between. This CDR3 region has 15 residues. The CDR3 bases are TGTGCCAGCAGCTTGGAGGGTGGGGCCTACAATGAGCAGTTCTTC. Amino acids: CASSLEGGAYNEQFF. Based on the CDR3 plus reference TRBV5-4 and TRBJ2-1, the full variable domain is ETGVTQSPTHLIKTRGQQVTLRCSSQSGHNTVSWYQQALGQGPQFIFQYYREEENGRGNFPPRFSGLQFPNYSSELNVNALELDDSALYLCASSLEGGAYNEQFFGPGTRLTVL.

V usage is TRBV28 and J usage is TRBJ2-7; tentatively, D is TRBD1 (5 bases). The CDR3 has 12 residues. Germline CDR1 is MDHEN and CDR2 is SYDVKM. V was clipped by 2 bases and J by 7 bases, with 9 bases between them. The DNA of the CDR3 is TGTGCCAGCAGTTTAGCAGGGATGGAGCAGTACTTC. It is translated as CASSLAGMEQYF.

V and J are TRBV9 and TRBJ1-2; a possible D gene is TRBD1 (5 bases). This CDR3 has 14 residues. CDR1 is SGDLS and CDR2 is YYNGEE in the germline V gene. V gave up 3 bases and J gave up 2 bases, with 11 bases separating them. DNA of the CDR3: TGTGCCAGCAGCGACTCGACAGAAAACTATGGCTACACCTTC. This gives the protein CASSDSTENYGYTF.

CDR3 bases: TGTGCCTGGGGGAGTTCCGGACAGACCTTATCAGTCTATGGCTACACCTTC. Amino acid sequence: CAWGSSGQTLSVYGYTF. The chain couples TRBV30 to TRBJ1-2; a weak D match, TRBD1 (6 bases). The CDR3 runs to 17 residues. V was shortened by 5 bases and J by 4 bases, with 26 bases between the two germline ends. Germline V gene data show CDR1 as GTSNPN and CDR2 as SVGIG (reference sequence).